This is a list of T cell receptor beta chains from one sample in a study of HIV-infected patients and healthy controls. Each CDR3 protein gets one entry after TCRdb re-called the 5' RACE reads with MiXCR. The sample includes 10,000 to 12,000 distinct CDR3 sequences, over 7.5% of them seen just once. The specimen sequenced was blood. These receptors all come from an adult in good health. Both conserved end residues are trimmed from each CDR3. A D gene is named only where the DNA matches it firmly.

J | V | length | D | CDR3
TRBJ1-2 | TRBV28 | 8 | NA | ASRDYGYT
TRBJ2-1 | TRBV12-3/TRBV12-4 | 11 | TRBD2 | ASSPGGDGEQF
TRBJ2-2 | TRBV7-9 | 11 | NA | ASRLDLTGELF
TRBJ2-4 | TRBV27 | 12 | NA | ASGSHRGENIQY
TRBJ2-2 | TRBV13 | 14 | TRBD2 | ASSSRDSGVTGELF
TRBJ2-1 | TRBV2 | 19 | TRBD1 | ASRVPRGEQGAHALGHEQF
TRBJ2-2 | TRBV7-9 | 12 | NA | ASSLGQNTGELF
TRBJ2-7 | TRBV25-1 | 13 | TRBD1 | ASSGPPGQPYEQY
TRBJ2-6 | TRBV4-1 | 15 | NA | ASSQEQGRPGANVLT
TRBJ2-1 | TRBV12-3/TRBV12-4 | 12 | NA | ASSLKIGYNEQF
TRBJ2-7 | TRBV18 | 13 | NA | ASSVDSLSSYEQY
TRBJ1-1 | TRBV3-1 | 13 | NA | ASSQEPGDRTEAF
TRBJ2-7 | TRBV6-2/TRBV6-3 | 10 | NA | ASYSGAYEQY
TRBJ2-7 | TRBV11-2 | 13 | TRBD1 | ASSQGTGGGHEQY
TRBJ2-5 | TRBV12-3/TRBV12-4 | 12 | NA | ASSFDRWSKTQY
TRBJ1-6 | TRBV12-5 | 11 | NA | ASGLGPNSPLH
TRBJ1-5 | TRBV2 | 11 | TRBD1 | ASRQGGNQPQH
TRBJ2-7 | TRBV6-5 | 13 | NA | ASIPARGFGYEQY
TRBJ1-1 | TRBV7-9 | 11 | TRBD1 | ASSPGGNTEAF
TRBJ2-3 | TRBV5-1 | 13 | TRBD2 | ASQRGGADGDTQY
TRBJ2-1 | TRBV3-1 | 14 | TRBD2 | ASSPGGLAGYNEQF
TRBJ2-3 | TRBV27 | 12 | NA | ASKSGGREDTQY
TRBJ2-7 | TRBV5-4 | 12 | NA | ASSKRGGIYEQY
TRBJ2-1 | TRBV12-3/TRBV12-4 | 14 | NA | ASSLQSGSGGNEQF
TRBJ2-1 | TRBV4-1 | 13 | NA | ASSQVAGADNEQF
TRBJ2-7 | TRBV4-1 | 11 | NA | ASSQEDAYEQY
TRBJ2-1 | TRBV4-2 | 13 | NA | ASSQDRRKSHEQF
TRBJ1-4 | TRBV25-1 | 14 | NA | ASSEPTGTGNEKLF
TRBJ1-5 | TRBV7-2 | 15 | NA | ASSLLGTSAGNQPQH
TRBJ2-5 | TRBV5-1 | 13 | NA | ASSLGRGRQETQY
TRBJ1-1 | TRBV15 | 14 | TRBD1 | ATSRGQGEMNTEAF
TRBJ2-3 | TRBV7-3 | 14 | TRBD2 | ASSPPPGGGTDTQY
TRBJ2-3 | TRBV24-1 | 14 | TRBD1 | ATSDRGTGEADTQY
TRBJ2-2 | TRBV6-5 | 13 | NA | ASRSPGRDTGELF
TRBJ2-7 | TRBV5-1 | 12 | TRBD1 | ASSWTGSRNEQY
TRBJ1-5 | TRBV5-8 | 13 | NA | ASSLGTFFNQPQH
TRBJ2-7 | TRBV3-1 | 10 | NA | ASSQGPYEQY
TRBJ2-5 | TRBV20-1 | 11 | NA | SAGQGGQETQY
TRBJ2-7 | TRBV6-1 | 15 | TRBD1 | ASSEQFSGQGSYEQY
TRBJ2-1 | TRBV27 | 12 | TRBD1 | ASSTGQIYNEQF
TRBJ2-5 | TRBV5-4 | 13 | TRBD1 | ASSRQIQGQETQY